Listed here are 21 T cell receptor beta chains from one sample, sequenced in a study of T-cell reconstitution after alpha-beta-depleted transplantation in children. Preparation of the TCRbeta library used unique molecular identifiers. A single record per CDR3 protein comes from TCRdb applying MiXCR to the PCR reads. The repertoire holds about 510,000 distinct CDR3 sequences, with 10% to 12% as singletons. Source: PBMCs, mostly from graft donor cells, taken 180 days after TCRalphabeta/CD19-depleted stem cell transplant. The origin of the receptors is a female patient aged 2 to 10 who had a stem cell transplant for aplastic anemia, so the T cells may come from the graft donor.

J is TRBJ2-7 and V is TRBV3-1; D is undetermined. CDR3 length: 12 residues. Trimming left V 4 bases short and J 5 bases short, with 9 bases between. Germline V CDR1 and CDR2: LGHDT, YNNKEL (reference sequence). CDR3 nucleotides: TGTGCCAGCAGCCGAACCCCCCACGAGCAGTACTTC. This sequence encodes CASSRTPHEQYF.

The chain joins TRBV10-3 to TRBJ2-7; 7 bases line up with TRBD2. V dropped 8 bases and J dropped 6; count of bases not matched to a gene: 7. The CDR3 contains 12 residues. The germline gives CDR1 ENHRY, CDR2 SYGVKD. The CDR3 bases are TGTGCCATCCCCGGGAGGAGGAGCGAGCAGTACGTC. It codes for CAIPGRRSEQYV.

There are a few counts of this clonotype. The chain links TRBV10-3 to TRBJ1-4; D not resolved. The germline V and J ends were trimmed by 7 bases and 0 bases, with 9 bases remaining between them. CDR3 length: 14 amino acids. Germline assignment: CDR1 ENHRY and CDR2 SYGVKD. CDR3 region: CAIKAAPTNEKLFF. CDR3 DNA sequence: TGTGCCATCAAGGCGGCGCCAACTAATGAAAAACTGTTTTTT.

This clonotype has more than one count but fewer than ten. The chain uses TRBV28 and TRBJ2-1; 10 bases fit TRBD2. The germline V gene has CDR1 MDHEN and CDR2 SYDVKM. CDR3 length: 16 residues. With V trimmed by 2 bases and J by 7 bases, 8 bases remained unmatched. The CDR3 DNA sequence: TGTGCCAGCAGTTTAGTTTGGGTAGCGGGGGGAAATGAGCAGTTCTTC. Translated: CASSLVWVAGGNEQFF.

This chain connects TRBV11-2 to TRBJ1-5; D unclear. CDR3 length: 13 amino acids. Germline CDR1 is SGHAT and CDR2 is FQNNGV. Trimming shortened V by 5 bases and J by 8 bases, and 13 bases separated the two germline ends. Here the CDR3 DNA reads TGTGCCAGCAGCCCGGCCCCGTTTGAGCCCCAGCATTTT. Its translation is CASSPAPFEPQHF.

In this sample, this clonotype turned up many times. The chain uses TRBV29-1 and TRBJ2-1; D might be TRBD2 (6 bases). Germline CDR1 and CDR2: SQVTM and ANQGSEA. This CDR3 spans 17 amino acids. V lost 6 bases and J 4 bases, leaving 25 bases between the germline ends. CDR3 coding DNA: TGCAGCGTACTGCCGCCCCCTAGAGCGGGCAAATACAATGAGCAGTTCTTC. Translation: CSVLPPPRAGKYNEQFF.

The chain is built from TRBV7-3 and TRBJ2-3; the D gene is possibly TRBD2 (6 bases). The CDR3 length is 13 residues. Germline lookup yields CDR1 SGHTA and CDR2 FQGTGA. V was cut by 5 bases and J by 2 bases, with 8 bases left in between. CDR3 sequence (DNA): TGTGCCAGCAGCCGCGGGGCCACAGATACGCAGTATTTT. Residues: CASSRGATDTQYF.

This clonotype turned up a few times. The chain couples TRBV7-2 to TRBJ1-4, with 7 bases that match TRBD1. CDR1 is SGHTA and CDR2 is FQGNSA in the germline V gene. V was pared by 5 bases and J by 1 base, with 4 bases of the junction left unmatched. The CDR3 contains 15 residues. The CDR3 DNA reads as TGTGCCAGCAGCCCACAGGGGCGAACTAATGAAAAACTGTTTTTT. Translating gives CASSPQGRTNEKLFF.

This chain uses TRBV3-1 with TRBJ2-1, with D perhaps matching TRBD1 (5 bases). This CDR3 spans 15 amino acids. Trimming removed 4 bases at V and 1 base at J, with 11 bases between. Germline CDR1 and CDR2: LGHDT and YNNKEL (reference sequence). The CDR3 coding sequence is TGTGCCAGCAGCCTAAAGGGGTCTTCCTACAATGAGCAGTTCTTC. It is translated as CASSLKGSSYNEQFF.

There are many counts of this clonotype. The CDR3 protein is CASSQNRVSSYEQYF. The CDR3, as DNA: TGCGCCAGCAGCCAGAACAGGGTTAGCTCCTACGAGCAGTACTTC. V gene TRBV4-3 combines with J gene TRBJ2-7, with D perhaps TRBD1 (6 bases). V was clipped by 3 bases and J by 0 bases, with 12 bases between them. The CDR3 is 15 amino acids. Per germline, CDR1 LGHNA and CDR2 YSLEER.

Only a few counts were recorded for this clonotype. V usage is TRBV29-1 and J usage is TRBJ1-2, with D unresolved. This CDR3 is 11 amino acids long. Germline V CDR1 and CDR2: SQVTM, ANQGSEA. V shed 1 base and J shed 6 bases, with 6 bases lying between them. Here the CDR3 DNA reads TGCAGCGTTGAAGGGAGTCATGGCTACACCTTC. It translates to CSVEGSHGYTF. Filled out from reference TRBV29-1 and TRBJ1-2, the complete variable domain reads SAVISQKPSRDICQRGTSLTIQCQVDSQVTMMFWYRQQPGQSLTLIATANQGSEATYESGFVIDKFPISRPNLTFSTLTVSNMSPEDSSIYLCSVEGSHGYTFGSGTRLTVV.

This clonotype was recorded at least ten times. CDR3 amino acids: CASSTGRMNTEAFF. Here the CDR3 DNA reads TGTGCCAGCAGTACCGGAAGGATGAACACTGAAGCTTTCTTT. The genes are TRBV7-9 and TRBJ1-1, with D uncertain. Germline loops: CDR1 SEHNR, CDR2 FQNEAQ (reference sequence). Trimming cost V 6 bases and J 0 bases, with 11 bases left between them. The CDR3 has 14 residues.

This clonotype showed up just a few times. CDR3 DNA: TGTGCCAGCATGCCAAGGACAGGGGGCGCTGGCTATGGCTACACCTTC. Translated: CASMPRTGGAGYGYTF. This rearrangement joins TRBV27 to TRBJ1-2; TRBD1 aligns across 11 bases. The CDR3 sequence is 16 residues long. V lost 7 bases and J lost 4; bases outside the gene matches: 11. Germline-derived CDR1 and CDR2 are MNHEY and SMNVEV (reference sequence).

This clonotype was detected a few times. The chain recombines TRBV14 with TRBJ2-7; D is perhaps TRBD1 (5 bases). The germline V gene encodes CDR1 SGHDN and CDR2 FVKESK. Trimming shortened V by 4 bases and J by 1 base, and 11 bases separated the two germline ends. CDR3 length: 14 residues. The CDR3: CASSRQGSSYEQYV. CDR3 coding DNA: TGTGCCAGCAGCCGTCAGGGCAGTTCCTACGAGCAGTACGTC.

This clonotype was observed a few times. The chain couples TRBV29-1 to TRBJ2-3, with 7 bases fitting TRBD2. This CDR3 spans 14 amino acids. Unmatched junction bases numbered 5, after V lost 1 base and J lost 4 bases. Germline V gene sequence: CDR1 SQVTM, CDR2 ANQGSEA. CDR3 residues: CSVEGRERSDTQYF. In nucleotides, the CDR3 is TGCAGCGTTGAAGGGCGGGAGAGGTCAGATACGCAGTATTTT.

This clonotype occurred a few times. The chain is built from TRBV6-2 or TRBV6-3 and TRBJ2-7, with 7 bases matching TRBD2. The germline V gene has CDR1 MNHEY and CDR2 SVGEGT. The CDR3 sequence is 14 residues long. J lost 1 base, V lost 10 bases, and 10 bases had no gene match. CDR3 amino acids: CATQGASGSYEQYF. The DNA for the CDR3 is TGTGCCACCCAGGGTGCTAGCGGTTCCTACGAGCAGTACTTC.

V and J are TRBV20-1 and TRBJ2-3, with TRBD2 matching 8 bases. CDR1 is DFQATT and CDR2 is SNEGSKA in the germline V gene (reference sequence). The V segment lost 4 bases and the J segment 2 bases; nucleotides outside the gene matches: 8. The CDR3 totals 15 residues. For the CDR3, the DNA is TGCAGTGCTACGGCGACTAGCGTATACACAGATACGCAGTATTTT. This codes for CSATATSVYTDTQYF.

This clonotype was seen at least ten times. The chain employs TRBV11-2 and TRBJ2-3, with 11 bases identical to TRBD2. J lost 2 bases, V lost 1 base, and 8 bases had no gene match. Germline CDR1 is SGHAT and CDR2 is FQNNGV. The CDR3 is made up of 18 amino acids. Here the CDR3 DNA reads TGTGCCAGCAGCTTAGCTCTGGGACTAGCGGACCTCACAGATACGCAGTATTTT. Its protein product is CASSLALGLADLTDTQYF.

This clonotype was counted many times. The CDR3 reads CASSQEGSSGNTIYF. DNA for the CDR3: TGCGCCAGCAGCCAAGAGGGAAGCTCTGGAAACACCATATATTTT. The chain is built from TRBV4-3 and TRBJ1-3; no clear D. Per the germline V gene, CDR1 is LGHNA and CDR2 is YSLEER. V shed 0 bases and J shed 0 bases, with 6 bases lying between them. This CDR3 has 15 residues.

The sample holds a few counts of this clonotype. V is TRBV15 and J is TRBJ2-7; D remains unclear. The CDR3 contains 14 residues. Trimming pared 3 bases from V and 2 bases from J, leaving 11 bases between. The germline V gene encodes CDR1 LNHNV and CDR2 YYDKDF (reference sequence). The CDR3 sequence is CATSSHGSPYEQYF. DNA of the CDR3: TGTGCCACCAGCAGCCACGGTTCGCCCTACGAGCAGTACTTC. The full variable domain, completed using reference TRBV15 and TRBJ2-7, is DAMVIQNPRYQVTQFGKPVTLSCSQTLNHNVMYWYQQKSSQAPKLLFHYYDKDFNNEADTPDNFQSRRPNTSFCFLDIRSPGLGDTAMYLCATSSHGSPYEQYFGPGTRLTVT.

This clonotype was seen many times. The chain uses TRBV7-2 and TRBJ1-5, with D possibly being TRBD1 (6 bases). V dropped 3 bases and J dropped 8 bases, with 14 bases sitting between them. The germline CDR1 and CDR2 sequences are SGHTA and FQGNSA. The length of the CDR3 is 14 residues. DNA for the CDR3: TGTGCCAGCAGCTTCGGGTCAGGGGTGGAGCCCCAGCATTTT. Its translation is CASSFGSGVEPQHF.